Listed below are T cell receptor beta chains from one sample, sequenced in a study of cytomegalovirus exposure and HLA in healthy donors. Generated by immunoSEQ multiplex PCR, the TCRdb table keeps only in-frame clones and is missing some. The profile covers 200,000 to 300,000 clones, with 90% appearing a single time and under 4% taken by the ten largest. Input material: PBMCs. The receptors here all came from a woman aged 25 to 39 in good health and CMV-seronegative. Both conserved end residues are part of each CDR3. D genes are given only for firm matches. Clone size is stated in some rows and not others, as once, few, many or a class when expanded.

TRBV30	TRBJ1-4	TRBD1	.	CAWGQGLNEKLFF	TGTGCCTGGGGACAGGGGCTGAATGAAAAACTGTTTTTT
TRBV7-2	TRBJ2-7	TRBD2	.	CASSPPRAGLAEQYF	TGTGCCAGCAGCCCCCCTAGAGCGGGACTAGCCGAGCAGTACTTC
TRBV7-2	TRBJ2-1	.	.	CASSLARNEQFF	TGTGCCAGCAGCTTAGCGAGGAATGAGCAGTTCTTC
TRBV28	TRBJ2-3	.	.	CATRTRVDTQYF	TGTGCCACCCGGACTCGAGTTGATACGCAGTATTTT
TRBV27	TRBJ2-1	TRBD2	.	CASRPSGTYNEQFF	TGTGCCAGCAGACCTAGCGGGACCTACAATGAGCAGTTCTTC
TRBV7-9	TRBJ1-2	TRBD1	.	CASTPTDRDGIYGYTF	TGTGCCAGCACCCCAACGGACAGGGATGGAATCTATGGCTACACCTTC
TRBV11-3	TRBJ1-1	.	.	CASSLRWVRTEAFF	TGTGCCAGCAGCTTACGCTGGGTAAGGACTGAAGCTTTCTTT
TRBV15	TRBJ2-3	.	.	CATREEAGPSADTQYF	TGTGCCACCCGTGAAGAAGCGGGCCCTAGCGCAGATACGCAGTATTTT
TRBV15	TRBJ1-3	.	once	CATSRETSGNTIYF	TGTGCCACCAGCAGAGAAACATCTGGAAACACCATATATTTT
TRBV20-1	TRBJ2-3	.	.	CSATKTDTQYF	TGCAGTGCTACTAAAACAGATACGCAGTATTTT
TRBV27	TRBJ1-5	.	.	CASSLSWGQPQHF	TGTGCCAGCAGTTTATCGTGGGGGCAGCCCCAGCATTTT
TRBV5-3	TRBJ1-4	TRBD1	.	CARSLKTGKGVFPVTNEKLFF	TGTGCCAGAAGCTTGAAGACAGGGAAGGGAGTGTTTCCAGTCACTAATGAAAAACTGTTTTTT
TRBV6-1	TRBJ2-2	TRBD1	once	CASSVHRGLHTGELFF	TGTGCCAGCAGTGTTCACAGGGGGCTGCACACCGGGGAGCTGTTTTTT
TRBV7-2	TRBJ2-3	.	.	CASSQPWATQYF	TGTGCCAGCAGCCAACCGTGGGCCACGCAGTATTTT
TRBV4-2	TRBJ2-3	TRBD2	.	CASSQEVLAGGPADTQYF	TGTGCCAGCAGCCAAGAGGTTCTAGCGGGAGGGCCCGCAGATACGCAGTATTTT
TRBV5-4	TRBJ2-7	.	.	CASSLGGEGWQYF	TGTGCCAGCAGCTTGGGAGGGGAAGGCTGGCAGTACTTC
TRBV7-2	TRBJ1-1	.	.	CASSLAGGSTEAFF	TGTGCCAGCAGCTTAGCGGGGGGAAGCACTGAAGCTTTCTTT
TRBV4-3	TRBJ1-4	.	few	CASSRNSANEKLFF	TGCGCCAGCAGCCGTAACAGCGCTAATGAAAAACTGTTTTTT
TRBV12-5	TRBJ2-1	TRBD2	.	CASGSSGKYNEQFF	TGTGCTAGTGGTTCCAGCGGGAAATACAATGAGCAGTTCTTC
TRBV7-9	TRBJ1-1	TRBD1	.	CASSPQGAGEAFF	TGTGCCAGCAGCCCCCAGGGGGCAGGGGAAGCTTTCTTT
TRBV2	TRBJ1-4	TRBD1	.	CASIETGAGEKLFF	TGTGCCAGCATCGAGACAGGGGCGGGGGAAAAACTGTTTTTT
TRBV16	TRBJ1-2	.	.	CASSPQMSSNYGYTF	TGTGCCAGCAGCCCACAGATGTCCAGTAACTATGGCTACACCTTC